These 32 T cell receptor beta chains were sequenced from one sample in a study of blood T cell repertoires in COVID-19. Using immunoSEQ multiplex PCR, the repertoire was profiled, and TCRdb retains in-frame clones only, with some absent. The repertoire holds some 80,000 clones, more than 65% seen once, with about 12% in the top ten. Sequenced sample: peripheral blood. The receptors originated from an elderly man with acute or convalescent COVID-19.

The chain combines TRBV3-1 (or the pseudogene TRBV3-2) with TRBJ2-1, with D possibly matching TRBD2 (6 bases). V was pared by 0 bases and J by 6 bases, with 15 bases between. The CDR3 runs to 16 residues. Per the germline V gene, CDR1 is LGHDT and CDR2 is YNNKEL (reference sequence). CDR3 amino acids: CASSQDMGGPSNEQFF. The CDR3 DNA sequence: TGTGCCAGCAGCCAAGATATGGGGGGACCCTCCAATGAGCAGTTCTTC.

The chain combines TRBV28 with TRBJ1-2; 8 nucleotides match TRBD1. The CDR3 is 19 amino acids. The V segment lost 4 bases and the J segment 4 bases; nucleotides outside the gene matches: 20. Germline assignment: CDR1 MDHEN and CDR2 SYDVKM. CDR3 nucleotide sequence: TGTGCCAGCAGTTCCGAACCACCGGGACAGGCCTCGGGACGCTATGGCTACACCTTC. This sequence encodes CASSSEPPGQASGRYGYTF.

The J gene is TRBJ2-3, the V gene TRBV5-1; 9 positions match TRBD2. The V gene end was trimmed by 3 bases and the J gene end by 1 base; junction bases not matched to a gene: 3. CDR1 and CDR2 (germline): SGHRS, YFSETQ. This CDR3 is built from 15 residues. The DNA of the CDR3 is TGCGCCAGCAGCTCCCAGCGGGGGGGCACAGATACGCAGTATTTT. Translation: CASSSQRGGTDTQYF.

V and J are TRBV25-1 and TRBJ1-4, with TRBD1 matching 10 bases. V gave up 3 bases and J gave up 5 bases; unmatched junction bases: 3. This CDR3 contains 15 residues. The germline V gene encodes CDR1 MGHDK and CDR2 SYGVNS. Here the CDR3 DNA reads TGTGCCAGCAGTGATCCGGGACAGGGGAATGAAAAACTGTTTTTT. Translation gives CASSDPGQGNEKLFF. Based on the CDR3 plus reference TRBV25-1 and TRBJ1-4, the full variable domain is EADIYQTPRYLVIGTGKKITLECSQTMGHDKMYWYQQDPGMELHLIHYSYGVNSTEKGDLSSESTVSRIRTEHFPLTLESARPSHTSQYLCASSDPGQGNEKLFFGSGTQLSVL.

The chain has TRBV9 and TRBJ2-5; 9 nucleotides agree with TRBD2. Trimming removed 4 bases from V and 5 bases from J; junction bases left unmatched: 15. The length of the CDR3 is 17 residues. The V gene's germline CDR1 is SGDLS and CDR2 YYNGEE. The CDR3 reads CASSPPAASGVQETQYF. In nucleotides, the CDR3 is TGTGCCAGCAGCCCCCCCGCTGCTAGCGGGGTTCAGGAGACCCAGTACTTC.

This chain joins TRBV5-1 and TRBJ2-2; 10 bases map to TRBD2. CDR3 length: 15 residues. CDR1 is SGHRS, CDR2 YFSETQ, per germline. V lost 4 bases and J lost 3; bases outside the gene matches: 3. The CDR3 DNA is TGCGCCAGCAGCCGGACTAGCGGTTACACCGGGGAGCTGTTTTTT. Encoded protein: CASSRTSGYTGELFF.

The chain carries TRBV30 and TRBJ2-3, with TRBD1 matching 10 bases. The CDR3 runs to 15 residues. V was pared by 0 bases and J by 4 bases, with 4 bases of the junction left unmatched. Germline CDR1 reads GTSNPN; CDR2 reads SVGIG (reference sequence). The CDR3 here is CAWSVGTGAADTQYF. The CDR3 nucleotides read TGTGCCTGGAGTGTCGGGACAGGGGCGGCAGATACGCAGTATTTT.

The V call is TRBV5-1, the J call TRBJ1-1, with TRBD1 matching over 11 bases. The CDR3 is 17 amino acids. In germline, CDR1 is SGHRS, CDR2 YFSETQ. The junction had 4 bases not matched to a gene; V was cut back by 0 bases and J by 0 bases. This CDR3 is CASSLGTGGAMNTEAFF. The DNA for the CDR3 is TGCGCCAGCAGCTTGGGGACAGGGGGCGCGATGAACACTGAAGCTTTCTTT.

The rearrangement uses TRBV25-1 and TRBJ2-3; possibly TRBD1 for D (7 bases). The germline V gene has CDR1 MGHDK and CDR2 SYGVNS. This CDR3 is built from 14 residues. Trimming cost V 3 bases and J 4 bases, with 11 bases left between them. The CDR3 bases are TGTGCCAGCAGTGAGGAGGGGGCCGCAGATACGCAGTATTTT. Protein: CASSEEGAADTQYF.

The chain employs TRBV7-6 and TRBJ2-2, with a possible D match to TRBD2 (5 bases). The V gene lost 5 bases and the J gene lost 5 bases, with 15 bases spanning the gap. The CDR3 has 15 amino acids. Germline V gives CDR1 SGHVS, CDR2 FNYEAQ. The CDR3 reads CASSQADARTGELFF. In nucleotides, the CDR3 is TGTGCCAGCAGCCAAGCGGATGCGAGGACCGGGGAGCTGTTTTTT.

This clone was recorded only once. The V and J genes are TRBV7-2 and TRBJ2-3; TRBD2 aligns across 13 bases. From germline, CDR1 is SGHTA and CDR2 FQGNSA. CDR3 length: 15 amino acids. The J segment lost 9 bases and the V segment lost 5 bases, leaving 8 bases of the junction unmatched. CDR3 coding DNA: TGTGCCAGCAGCCGCGGACTAGCGGGGGCCGGGACGCAGTATTTT. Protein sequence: CASSRGLAGAGTQYF.

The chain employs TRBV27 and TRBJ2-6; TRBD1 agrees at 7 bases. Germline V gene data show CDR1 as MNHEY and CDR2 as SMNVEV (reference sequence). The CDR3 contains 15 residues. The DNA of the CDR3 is TGTGCGGACGGGACAGCGCACTCTGGGGCCAACGTCCTGACTTTC. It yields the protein CADGTAHSGANVLTF.

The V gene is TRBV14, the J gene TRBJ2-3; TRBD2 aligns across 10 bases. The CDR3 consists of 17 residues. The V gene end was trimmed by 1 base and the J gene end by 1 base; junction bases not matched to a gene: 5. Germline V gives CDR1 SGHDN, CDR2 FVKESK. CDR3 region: CASSQGPSGGGTDTQYF. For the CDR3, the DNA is TGTGCCAGCAGCCAAGGTCCTAGCGGGGGAGGCACAGATACGCAGTATTTT.

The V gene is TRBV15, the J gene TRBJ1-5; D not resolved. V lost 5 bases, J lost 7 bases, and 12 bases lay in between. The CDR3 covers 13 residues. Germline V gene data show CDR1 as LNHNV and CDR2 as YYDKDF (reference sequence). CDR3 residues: CATSYEVYQPQHF. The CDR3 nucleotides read TGTGCCACCAGCTATGAGGTATACCAGCCCCAGCATTTT.

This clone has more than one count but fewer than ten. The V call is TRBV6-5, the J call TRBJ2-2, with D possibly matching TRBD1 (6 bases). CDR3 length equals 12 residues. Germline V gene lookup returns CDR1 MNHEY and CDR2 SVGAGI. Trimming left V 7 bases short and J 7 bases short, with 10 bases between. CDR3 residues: CASTDRFGELFF. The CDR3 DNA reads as TGTGCCAGCACCGACAGGTTCGGGGAGCTGTTTTTT.

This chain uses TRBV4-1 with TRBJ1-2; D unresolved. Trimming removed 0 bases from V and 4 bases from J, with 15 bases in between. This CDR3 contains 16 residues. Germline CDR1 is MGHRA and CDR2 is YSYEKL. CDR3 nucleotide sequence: TGCGCCAGCAGCCAAGATATTTCCCGGGGAGGCTATGGCTACACCTTC. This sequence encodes CASSQDISRGGYGYTF.

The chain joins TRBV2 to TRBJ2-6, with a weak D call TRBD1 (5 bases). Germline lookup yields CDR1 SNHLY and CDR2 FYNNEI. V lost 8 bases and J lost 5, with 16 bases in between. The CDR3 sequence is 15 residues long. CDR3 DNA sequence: TGTGCCAGCCTGGGTCAAGGGGTTAGGGCCAACGTCCTGACTTTC. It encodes CASLGQGVRANVLTF. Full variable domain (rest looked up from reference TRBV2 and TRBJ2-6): EPEVTQTPSHQVTQMGQEVILRCVPISNHLYFYWYRQILGQKVEFLVSFYNNEISEKSEIFDDQFSVERPDGSNFTLKIRSTKLEDSAMYFCASLGQGVRANVLTFGAGSRLTVL.

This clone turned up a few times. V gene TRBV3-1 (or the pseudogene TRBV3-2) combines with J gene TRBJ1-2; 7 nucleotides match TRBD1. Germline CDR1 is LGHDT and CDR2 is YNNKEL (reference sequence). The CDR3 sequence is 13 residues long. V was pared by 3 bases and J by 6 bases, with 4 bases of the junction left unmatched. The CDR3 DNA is TGTGCCAGCAGCCACGGTCAGGGGGATGGCTACACCTTC. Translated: CASSHGQGDGYTF.

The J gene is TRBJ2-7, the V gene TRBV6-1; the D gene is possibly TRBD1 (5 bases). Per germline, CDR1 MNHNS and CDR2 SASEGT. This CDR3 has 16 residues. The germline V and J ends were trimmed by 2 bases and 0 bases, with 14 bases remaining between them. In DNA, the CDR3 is TGTGCCAGCAGTGAACAGGGCGGTCAGAGCTCCTACGAGCAGTACTTC. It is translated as CASSEQGGQSSYEQYF.

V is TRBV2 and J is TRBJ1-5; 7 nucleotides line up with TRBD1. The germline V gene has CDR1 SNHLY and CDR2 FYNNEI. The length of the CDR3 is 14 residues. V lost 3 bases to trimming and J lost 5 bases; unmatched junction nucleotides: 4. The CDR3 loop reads CASSERQGHQPQHF. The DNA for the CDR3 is TGTGCCAGCAGTGAGAGACAGGGCCATCAGCCCCAGCATTTT.

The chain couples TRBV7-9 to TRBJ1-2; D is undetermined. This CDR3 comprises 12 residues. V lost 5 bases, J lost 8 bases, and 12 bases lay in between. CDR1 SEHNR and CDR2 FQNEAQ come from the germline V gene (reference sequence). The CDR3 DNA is TGTGCCAGCAGCCGAGGGATTGGCGGCTACACCTTC. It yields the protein CASSRGIGGYTF. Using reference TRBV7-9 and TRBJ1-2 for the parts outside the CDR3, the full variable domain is DTGVSQNPRHKITKRGQNVTFRCDPISEHNRLYWYRQTLGQGPEFLTYFQNEAQLEKSRLLSDRFSAERPKGSFSTLEIQRTEQGDSAMYLCASSRGIGGYTFGSGTRLTVV.

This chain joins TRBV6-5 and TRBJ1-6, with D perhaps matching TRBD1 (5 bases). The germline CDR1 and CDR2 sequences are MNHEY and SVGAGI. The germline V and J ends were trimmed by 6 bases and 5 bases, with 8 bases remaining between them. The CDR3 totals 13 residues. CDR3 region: CASSPRDNSPLHF. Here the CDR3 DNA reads TGTGCCAGCAGCCCCAGGGATAATTCACCCCTCCACTTT.

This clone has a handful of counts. The CDR3 region is CASSESTGGGKTQYF. DNA for the CDR3: TGCGCCAGCAGTGAGTCCACGGGGGGAGGAAAGACCCAGTACTTC. The rearrangement links TRBV10-1 to TRBJ2-5; 7 nucleotides line up with TRBD2. Germline V CDR1 and CDR2: WNHNN, SYGVQD (reference sequence). The CDR3 is made up of 15 amino acids. Trimming cost V 0 bases and J 6 bases; bases outside gene matches: 7.

This CDR3 reads CASSEGQDIMNTEAFF. CDR3 sequence (DNA): TGTGCCAGCAGCGAGGGACAGGACATAATGAACACTGAAGCTTTCTTT. V and J are TRBV9 and TRBJ1-1; 8 nucleotides agree with TRBD1. This CDR3 comprises 16 residues. J was trimmed by 0 bases and V by 3 bases; bases with no gene match: 7. Per germline, CDR1 SGDLS and CDR2 YYNGEE.

CDR3 sequence (DNA): TGTGCCAGCAGCCAAGATAGGACAGGTTTGGGACATGGCTACACCTTC. Translation: CASSQDRTGLGHGYTF. The chain couples TRBV3-1 (or the pseudogene TRBV3-2) to TRBJ1-2, with 7 positions matching TRBD1. The J segment lost 6 bases and the V segment lost 0 bases, leaving 10 bases of the junction unmatched. The CDR3 extends over 16 amino acids. Germline values: CDR1 LGHDT, CDR2 YNNKEL (reference sequence).

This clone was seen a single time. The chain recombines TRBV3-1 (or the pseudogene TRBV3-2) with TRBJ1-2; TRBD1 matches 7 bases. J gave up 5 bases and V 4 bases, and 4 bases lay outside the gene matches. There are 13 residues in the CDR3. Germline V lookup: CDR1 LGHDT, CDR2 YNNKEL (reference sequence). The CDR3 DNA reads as TGTGCCAGCAGCCCCGCCAGGGGGTATGGCTACACCTTC. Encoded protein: CASSPARGYGYTF.

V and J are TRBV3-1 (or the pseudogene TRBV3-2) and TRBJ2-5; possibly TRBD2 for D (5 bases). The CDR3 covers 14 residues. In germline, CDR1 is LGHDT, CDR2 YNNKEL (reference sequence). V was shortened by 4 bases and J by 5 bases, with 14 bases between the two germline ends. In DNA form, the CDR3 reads TGTGCCAGCAGCCTTTGGACGCGCGGGGAGACCCAGTACTTC. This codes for CASSLWTRGETQYF.

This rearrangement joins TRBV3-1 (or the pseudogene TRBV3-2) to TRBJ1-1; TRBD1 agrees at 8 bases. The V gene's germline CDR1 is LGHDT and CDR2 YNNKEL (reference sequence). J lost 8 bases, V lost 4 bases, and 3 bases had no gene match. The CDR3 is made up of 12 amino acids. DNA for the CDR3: TGTGCCAGCAGCCTCCGGACAGGGGAAGCTTTCTTT. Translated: CASSLRTGEAFF.

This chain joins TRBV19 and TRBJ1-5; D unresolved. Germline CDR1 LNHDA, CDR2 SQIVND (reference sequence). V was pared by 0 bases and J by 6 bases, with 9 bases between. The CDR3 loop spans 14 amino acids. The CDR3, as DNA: TGTGCCAGTAGTATAGAGGGAGGGTTTCAGCCCCAGCATTTT. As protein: CASSIEGGFQPQHF.

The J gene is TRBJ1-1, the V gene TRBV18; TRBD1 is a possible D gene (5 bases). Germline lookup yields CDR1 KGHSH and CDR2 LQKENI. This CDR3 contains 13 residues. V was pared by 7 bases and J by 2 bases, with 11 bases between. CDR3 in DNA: TGTGCCAGCTGGAATACAGGAAACACTGAAGCTTTCTTT. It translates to CASWNTGNTEAFF.

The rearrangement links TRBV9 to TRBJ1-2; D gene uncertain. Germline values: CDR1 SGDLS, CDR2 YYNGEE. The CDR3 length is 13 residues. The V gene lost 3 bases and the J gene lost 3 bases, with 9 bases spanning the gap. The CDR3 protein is CASSELGDYGYTF. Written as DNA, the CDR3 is TGTGCCAGCAGCGAGCTCGGAGACTATGGCTACACCTTC.

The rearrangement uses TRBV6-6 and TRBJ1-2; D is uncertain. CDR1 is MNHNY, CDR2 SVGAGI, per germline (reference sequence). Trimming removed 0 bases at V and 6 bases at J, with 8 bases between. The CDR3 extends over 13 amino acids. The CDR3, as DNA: TGTGCCAGCAGTTACTCGGGAGATAATGGCTACACCTTC. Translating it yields CASSYSGDNGYTF.